This TCR beta chain was sequenced during a study of OX40 agonist ivuxolimab in advanced cancers. The overall study: Past anti-PD-1, anti-PD-L1 or anti-CTLA-4 therapy was accepted, and 40% to 50% had received some.

A remark on this clone: The antigen is unknown.

Only in-frame clones appear in the TCRdb table, and some are missing; sequencing was by immunoSEQ multiplex PCR. Of about 56,000 clones in the sample, 80% to 90% were seen once. Overall study results and limits: Those patients achieving a partial response at 0.1-3.0 mg/kg showed among the lowest clonal expansion.

This CDR3 spans 16 amino acids. Germline values: CDR1 LNHNV, CDR2 YYDKDF (reference sequence). Deletions cut 0 bases from V and 1 base from J, with 10 bases between. Blood sampling was done at baseline, cycle 4 day 1, and cycle 7 day 1. Sample: CD4+ or CD8+ T cells sorted from blood, taken in a trial of the OX40 agonist ivuxolimab. The chain employs TRBV15 and TRBJ1-5; no firm D call. This TCR was sampled from an adult with an advanced solid tumor such as melanoma, head and neck, liver or kidney cancer. CDR3 in amino acids: CATSRDRSTSNQPQHF. DNA for the CDR3: TGTGCCACCAGCAGAGATCGTAGTACGAGCAATCAGCCCCAGCATTTT.